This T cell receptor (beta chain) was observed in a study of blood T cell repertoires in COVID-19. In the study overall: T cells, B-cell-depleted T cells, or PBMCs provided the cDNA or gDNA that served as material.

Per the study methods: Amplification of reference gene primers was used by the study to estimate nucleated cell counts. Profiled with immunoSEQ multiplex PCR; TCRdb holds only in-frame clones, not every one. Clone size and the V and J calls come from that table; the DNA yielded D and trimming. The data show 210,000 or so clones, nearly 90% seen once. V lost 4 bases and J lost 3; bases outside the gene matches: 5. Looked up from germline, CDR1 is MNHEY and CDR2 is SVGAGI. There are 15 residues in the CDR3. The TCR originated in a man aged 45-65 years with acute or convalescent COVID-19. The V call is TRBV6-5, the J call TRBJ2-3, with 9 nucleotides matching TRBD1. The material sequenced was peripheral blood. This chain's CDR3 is CASSSPGQGTDTQYF. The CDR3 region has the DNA TGTGCCAGCAGTTCCCCGGGACAGGGAACAGATACGCAGTATTTT.